The 26 T cell receptor beta chains below all came from one sample that was sequenced in a study of T cell responses to AZD1222 COVID-19 vaccine. TCRdb's copy holds only in-frame clones and misses some; the assay was immunoSEQ multiplex PCR. The table records 150,000 or so clones, 80% to 95% of them present only once. Sequenced here: peripheral blood, sampled 28 days after the second AZD1222 dose. The source of these receptors is an adult who received the AZD1222 COVID-19 vaccine.

The CDR3 DNA is TGTGCCAGCAGTTACGGGACAGGGGGAGGAAACACTGAAGCTTTCTTT. Translated, it gives CASSYGTGGGNTEAFF. This chain links TRBV6-6 with TRBJ1-1, with 11 bases lining up with TRBD1. The CDR3 sequence is 16 residues long. With V trimmed by 2 bases and J by 2 bases, 4 bases remained unmatched. Germline values: CDR1 MNHNY, CDR2 SVGAGI (reference sequence).

CDR3 nucleotides: TGTGCCTGGAGCCTATTAGCGCTTTCGGGGAAGCAGTACTTC. Protein sequence: CAWSLLALSGKQYF. The chain employs TRBV30 and TRBJ2-7, with TRBD2 as a possible D gene (5 bases). CDR1 is GTSNPN, CDR2 SVGIG, per germline (reference sequence). Trimming shortened V by 3 bases and J by 8 bases, and 20 bases separated the two germline ends. The CDR3 has 14 residues.

The gene calls are TRBV28 and TRBJ2-1; perhaps TRBD2 as D (6 bases). Deletions cut 7 bases from V and 1 base from J, with 17 bases between. Looked up from germline, CDR1 is MDHEN and CDR2 is SYDVKM. The CDR3 has 16 residues. The CDR3 reads CASIGITGGSYNEQFF. Written as DNA, the CDR3 is TGTGCCAGCATAGGTATTACCGGGGGTTCCTACAATGAGCAGTTCTTC.

In DNA, the CDR3 is TGCGCCAGCAGCTCGGGTGGAAACACCATATATTTT. Amino acids: CASSSGGNTIYF. This chain connects TRBV5-1 to TRBJ1-3, with D unresolved. Trimming cost V 3 bases and J 3 bases, with 4 bases left between them. Germline V gene data show CDR1 as SGHRS and CDR2 as YFSETQ. This CDR3 has 12 amino acids.

The chain employs TRBV7-3 and TRBJ1-3; unclear D gene. V lost 2 bases, J lost 7 bases, and 15 bases lay in between. The germline V gene has CDR1 SGHTA and CDR2 FQGTGA. This CDR3 has 15 amino acids. CDR3 sequence: CASSLATRVRNTIYF. The DNA for the CDR3 is TGTGCCAGCAGCTTAGCTACCCGGGTGAGGAACACCATATATTTT.

The V call is TRBV28, the J call TRBJ2-1; 10 positions match TRBD2. V lost 6 bases, J lost 7 bases, and 15 bases stayed unmatched. The CDR3 covers 17 residues. Germline loops: CDR1 MDHEN, CDR2 SYDVKM. The DNA for the CDR3 is TGTGCCAGCAGCCCCCCCTCTTCTAGCGGGAGTATAAATGAGCAGTTCTTC. It codes for CASSPPSSSGSINEQFF.

J is TRBJ2-7 and V is TRBV5-4; 12 positions agree with TRBD1. Germline CDR1 reads SGHNT; CDR2 reads YYREEE (reference sequence). The CDR3 is 15 amino acids. V dropped 1 base and J dropped 5; count of bases not matched to a gene: 4. The CDR3 bases are TGTGCCAGCAGCTTGATCGGGACAGGGGGCAACGAGCAGTACTTC. It specifies CASSLIGTGGNEQYF.

J is TRBJ2-7 and V is TRBV6-2 or TRBV6-3, with D maybe TRBD1 (6 bases). V was pared by 5 bases and J by 5 bases, with 10 bases between. The germline V gene encodes CDR1 MNHEY and CDR2 SVGEGT. The CDR3 totals 12 residues. The CDR3 here is CASSANRDEQYF. The CDR3 DNA follows: TGTGCCAGCAGTGCCAACAGGGACGAGCAGTACTTC.

The chain carries TRBV5-1 and TRBJ1-1; D perhaps matches TRBD1 (6 bases). The CDR3 consists of 14 residues. Trimming left V 4 bases short and J 3 bases short, with 13 bases between. The germline gives CDR1 SGHRS, CDR2 YFSETQ. The CDR3 region has the DNA TGCGCCAGCAGCGTCAGGACAGATCACACTGAAGCTTTCTTT. Residues: CASSVRTDHTEAFF.

V and J are TRBV2 and TRBJ1-1; D unresolved. Germline V gives CDR1 SNHLY, CDR2 FYNNEI. Trimming stripped 4 bases from V and 6 bases from J, with 18 bases between. The CDR3 has 15 amino acids. CDR3 in amino acids: CASSVNPSTGSEAFF. DNA of the CDR3: TGTGCCAGCAGTGTAAACCCTTCAACGGGCTCTGAAGCTTTCTTT.

V usage is TRBV7-3 and J usage is TRBJ2-1; a possible D gene is TRBD2 (6 bases). The germline V gene encodes CDR1 SGHTA and CDR2 FQGTGA. The CDR3 is made up of 14 amino acids. V was pared by 2 bases and J by 6 bases, with 11 bases between. The CDR3 loop is CASSLGTHSNEQFF. In DNA, the CDR3 is TGTGCCAGCAGCTTAGGGACTCACAGCAATGAGCAGTTCTTC.

The V gene is TRBV6-5, the J gene TRBJ2-7, with 10 bases matching TRBD1. The germline V gene has CDR1 MNHEY and CDR2 SVGAGI. V lost 6 bases, J lost 5 bases, and 7 bases stayed unmatched. The CDR3 covers 14 residues. The CDR3 spells CASRLPGQGNEQYF. The DNA of the CDR3 is TGTGCCAGCAGGCTTCCGGGACAGGGGAACGAGCAGTACTTC.

V gene TRBV3-1 (or the pseudogene TRBV3-2) combines with J gene TRBJ1-2, with 7 bases identical to TRBD1. CDR1 is LGHDT and CDR2 is YNNKEL in the germline V gene (reference sequence). V was clipped by 1 base and J by 7 bases; unmatched bases: 9. This CDR3 region has 15 residues. CDR3 sequence reads: CASSQVRGRSGGYTF. In DNA form, the CDR3 reads TGTGCCAGCAGCCAAGTAAGGGGGCGCTCGGGTGGCTACACCTTC.

The chain recombines TRBV6-5 with TRBJ1-2; 7 nucleotides line up with TRBD1. Germline V gene data show CDR1 as MNHEY and CDR2 as SVGAGI. V lost 4 bases and J lost 2; bases outside the gene matches: 7. This CDR3 has 15 amino acids. Here the CDR3 reads CASSLRQGINYGYTF. In nucleotides, the CDR3 is TGTGCCAGCAGTTTAAGACAGGGAATAAACTATGGCTACACCTTC.

The chain links TRBV25-1 to TRBJ1-3; 10 positions agree with TRBD1. CDR3 length: 15 residues. CDR1 MGHDK and CDR2 SYGVNS come from the germline V gene. V shed 5 bases and J 8 bases; nucleotides not matched to a gene: 9. The CDR3: CASSPGTGEGHTIYF. The CDR3 DNA sequence: TGTGCCAGCAGTCCCGGGACAGGGGAAGGACACACCATATATTTT. Full variable domain (remainder filled in from reference TRBV25-1 and TRBJ1-3): EADIYQTPRYLVIGTGKKITLECSQTMGHDKMYWYQQDPGMELHLIHYSYGVNSTEKGDLSSESTVSRIRTEHFPLTLESARPSHTSQYLCASSPGTGEGHTIYFGEGSWLTVV.

This rearrangement joins TRBV18 to TRBJ1-4, with TRBD1 identical over 9 bases. The V segment lost 3 bases and the J segment 10 bases; nucleotides outside the gene matches: 6. Germline V lookup: CDR1 KGHSH, CDR2 LQKENI. The CDR3 contains 14 residues. Written as DNA, the CDR3 is TGTGCCAGCTCACCTGTTCTGACAGGGGGAAAACTGTTTTTT. This sequence encodes CASSPVLTGGKLFF.

V gene TRBV7-3 combines with J gene TRBJ2-5; 10 nucleotides match TRBD2. V lost 5 bases and J lost 5; bases outside the gene matches: 2. Germline values: CDR1 SGHTA, CDR2 FQGTGA. The CDR3 is 13 residues long. This CDR3 is CASSPSGSETQYF. Here the CDR3 DNA reads TGTGCCAGCAGCCCTAGCGGGAGCGAGACCCAGTACTTC.

V and J are TRBV18 and TRBJ1-4; tentative D call: TRBD1 (5 bases). The germline V and J ends were trimmed by 2 bases and 0 bases, with 19 bases remaining between them. CDR1 and CDR2 (germline): KGHSH, LQKENI. There are 19 residues in the CDR3. CDR3 in amino acids: CASSPGTLGPFATNEKLFF. For the CDR3, the DNA is TGTGCCAGCTCACCAGGGACTTTGGGCCCCTTTGCAACTAATGAAAAACTGTTTTTT.

The J gene is TRBJ1-4, the V gene TRBV6-5; D gene uncertain. The CDR3 has 14 residues. V lost 2 bases to trimming and J lost 4 bases, with 8 bases between them. Germline loops: CDR1 MNHEY, CDR2 SVGAGI. For the CDR3, the DNA is TGTGCCAGCAGTTACGGCCAGCTTAATGAAAAACTGTTTTTT. It yields the protein CASSYGQLNEKLFF.

The chain combines TRBV2 with TRBJ1-1; D is uncertain. V shed 0 bases and J shed 10 bases, with 15 bases lying between them. CDR3 length: 14 residues. Germline values: CDR1 SNHLY, CDR2 FYNNEI. CDR3 nucleotides: TGTGCCAGCAGTGAAGCGCTTCGGGGATACGGAGCTTTCTTT. Its protein is CASSEALRGYGAFF.

This sequence joins TRBV5-4 and TRBJ2-5, with D perhaps given as TRBD1 or TRBD2 (5 bases each). Between the trimmed V and J ends, which lost 0 bases and 2 bases, there was a span of 8 bases. Germline lookup yields CDR1 SGHNT and CDR2 YYREEE (reference sequence). There are 14 residues in the CDR3. In nucleotides, the CDR3 is TGTGCCAGCAGCTTGGGAGGGGCACAAGAGACCCAGTACTTC. It translates to CASSLGGAQETQYF.

The chain links TRBV19 to TRBJ2-1; TRBD2 matches at 7 bases. V shed 5 bases and J 7 bases; nucleotides not matched to a gene: 14. From germline, CDR1 is LNHDA and CDR2 SQIVND (reference sequence). The CDR3 totals 16 residues. The CDR3 DNA reads as TGTGCCAGTAGTGTTGGCGGGAGTGGTGCGCAGAATGAGCAGTTCTTC. Encoded protein: CASSVGGSGAQNEQFF.

This rearrangement joins TRBV12-5 to TRBJ2-1; 8 nucleotides match TRBD2. This CDR3 region has 16 residues. V lost 1 base to trimming and J lost 8 bases; unmatched junction nucleotides: 10. The V gene's germline CDR1 is LGHNT and CDR2 FRNRAP. This chain's CDR3 is CASGLATGTSPHEQFF. CDR3 DNA sequence: TGTGCTAGTGGTTTGGCAACCGGGACTAGTCCCCATGAGCAGTTCTTC.

The genes are TRBV21-1 and TRBJ1-2. TRBV21-1 is flagged as a pseudogene. This CDR3 has 16 residues. CDR3 sequence (DNA): TGTGCCAGCAGCTCTACAGGTAAAGTAGCGTTCTATGGCTACACCTTC. This encodes CASSSTGKVAFYGYTF.

The CDR3 sequence is CASSPNWDNEQFF. The CDR3, as DNA: TGTGCCAGCTCACCCAATTGGGACAATGAGCAGTTCTTC. The genes are TRBV18 and TRBJ2-1; the D is unclear. The V end lost 3 bases, the J end lost 5 bases, and 8 bases lay between the germline ends. CDR1 KGHSH and CDR2 LQKENI come from the germline V gene. This CDR3 has 13 amino acids.

CDR3 in DNA: TGTGCCACCAGCAGAGATCCCACTAGCGGGAGGGCGAAACAAGAGACCCAGTACTTC. This codes for CATSRDPTSGRAKQETQYF. The chain uses TRBV15 and TRBJ2-5; TRBD2 agrees at 13 bases. Germline V gene sequence: CDR1 LNHNV, CDR2 YYDKDF (reference sequence). The CDR3 is 19 amino acids. J lost 2 bases, V lost 0 bases, and 9 bases had no gene match.